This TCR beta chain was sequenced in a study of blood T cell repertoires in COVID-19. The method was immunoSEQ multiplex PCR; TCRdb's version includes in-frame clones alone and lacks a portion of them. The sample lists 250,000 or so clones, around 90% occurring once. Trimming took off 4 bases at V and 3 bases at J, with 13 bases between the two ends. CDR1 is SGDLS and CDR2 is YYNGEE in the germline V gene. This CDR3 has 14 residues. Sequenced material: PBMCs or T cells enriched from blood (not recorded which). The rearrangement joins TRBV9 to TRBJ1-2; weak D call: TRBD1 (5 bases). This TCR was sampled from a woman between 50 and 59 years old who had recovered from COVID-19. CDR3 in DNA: TGTGCCAGCAGCCGAATAGGGGATGACTATGGCTACACCTTC. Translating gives CASSRIGDDYGYTF.